The TCR beta chain described here comes from a study of sequential checkpoint blockade in melanoma. Looking at the study overall: Randomization was 1:1 between first-line nivolumab→ipilimumab and ipilimumab→nivolumab. Maintenance nivolumab came after either treatment sequence.

Treatment of the sample: randomized to nivolumab then ipilimumab (arm A) or the reverse (arm B). DNA-damaging chemotherapy had not been given to any patient beforehand. From thawed PBMCs, live CD3+CD8+ cells negative for CD19 and CD56 were sorted. The CDR3 length is 18 residues. Sequencing used immunoSEQ multiplex PCR; TCRdb keeps in-frame clones, though not all of them. Among about 22,000 clones listed, roughly 76% were seen once. This sequence was found in a human donor with melanoma. J is TRBJ1-5 and V is TRBV21-1. TRBV21-1 is assigned pseudogene status. Here the sequenced sample was CD8+ T cells sorted from blood (inferred from file names), taken from a patient given nivolumab and ipilimumab in sequence. The CDR3 protein is CASSKSPGRRGQVQPQHF. The DNA for the CDR3 is TGTGCCAGCAGCAAATCCCCTGGAAGGCGGGGGCAGGTTCAGCCCCAGCATTTT.